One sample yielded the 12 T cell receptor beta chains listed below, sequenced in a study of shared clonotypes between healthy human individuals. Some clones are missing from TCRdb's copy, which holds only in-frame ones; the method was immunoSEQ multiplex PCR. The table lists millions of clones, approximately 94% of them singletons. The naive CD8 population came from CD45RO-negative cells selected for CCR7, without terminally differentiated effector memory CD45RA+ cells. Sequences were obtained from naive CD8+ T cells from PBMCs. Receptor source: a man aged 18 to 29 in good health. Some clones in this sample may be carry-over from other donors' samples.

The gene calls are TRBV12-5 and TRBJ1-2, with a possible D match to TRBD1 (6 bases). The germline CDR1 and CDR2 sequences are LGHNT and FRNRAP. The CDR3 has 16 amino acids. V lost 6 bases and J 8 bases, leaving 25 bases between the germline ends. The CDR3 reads CASGPTRGAGWMGYTF. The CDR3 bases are TGTGCTAGTGGCCCAACAAGGGGGGCAGGGTGGATGGGCTACACCTTC. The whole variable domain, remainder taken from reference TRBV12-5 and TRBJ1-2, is DARVTQTPRHKVTEMGQEVTMRCQPILGHNTVFWYRQTMMQGLELLAYFRNRAPLDDSGMPKDRFSAEMPDATLATLKIQPSEPRDSAVYFCASGPTRGAGWMGYTFGSGTRLTVV.

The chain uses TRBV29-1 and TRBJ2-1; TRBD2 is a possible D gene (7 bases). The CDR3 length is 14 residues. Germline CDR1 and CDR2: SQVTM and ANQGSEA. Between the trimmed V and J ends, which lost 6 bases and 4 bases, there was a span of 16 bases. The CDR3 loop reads CSVWGGSEYNEQFF. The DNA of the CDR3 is TGCAGCGTCTGGGGGGGCTCAGAATACAATGAGCAGTTCTTC.

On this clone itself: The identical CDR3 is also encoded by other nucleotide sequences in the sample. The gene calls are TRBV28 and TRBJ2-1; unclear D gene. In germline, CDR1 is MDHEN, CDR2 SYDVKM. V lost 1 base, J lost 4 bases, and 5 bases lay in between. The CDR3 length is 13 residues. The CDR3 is CASSLSGYNEQFF. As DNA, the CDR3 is TGTGCCAGCAGTTTATCGGGTTACAATGAGCAGTTCTTC.

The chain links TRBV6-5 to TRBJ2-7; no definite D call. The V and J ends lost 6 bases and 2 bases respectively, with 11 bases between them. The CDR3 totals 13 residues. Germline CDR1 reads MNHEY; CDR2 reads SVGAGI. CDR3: CASRNPPAYEQYF. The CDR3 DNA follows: TGTGCCAGCAGAAATCCTCCGGCCTACGAGCAGTACTTC.

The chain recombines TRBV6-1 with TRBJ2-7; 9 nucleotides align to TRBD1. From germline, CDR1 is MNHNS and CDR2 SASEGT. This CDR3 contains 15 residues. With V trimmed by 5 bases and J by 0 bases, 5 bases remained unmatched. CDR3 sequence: CASSIYRGPSYEQYF. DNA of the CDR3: TGTGCCAGCAGTATTTACAGGGGGCCCTCCTACGAGCAGTACTTC.

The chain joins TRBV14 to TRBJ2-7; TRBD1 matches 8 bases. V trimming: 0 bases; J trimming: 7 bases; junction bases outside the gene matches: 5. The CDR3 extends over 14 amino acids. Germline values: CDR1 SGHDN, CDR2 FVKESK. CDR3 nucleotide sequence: TGTGCCAGCAGCCAAGATGACAGGGGAATTGAGCAGTACTTC. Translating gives CASSQDDRGIEQYF.

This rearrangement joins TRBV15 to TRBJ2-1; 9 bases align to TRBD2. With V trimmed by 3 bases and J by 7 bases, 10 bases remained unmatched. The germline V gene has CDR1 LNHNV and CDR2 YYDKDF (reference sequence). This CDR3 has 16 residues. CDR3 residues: CATSRYLSGSTNEQFF. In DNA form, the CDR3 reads TGTGCCACCAGCAGGTACCTTAGCGGGAGTACTAATGAGCAGTTCTTC.

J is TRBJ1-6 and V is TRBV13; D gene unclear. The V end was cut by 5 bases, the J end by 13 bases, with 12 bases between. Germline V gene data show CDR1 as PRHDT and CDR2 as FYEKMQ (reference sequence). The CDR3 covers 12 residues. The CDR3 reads CASSRDFVPLHF. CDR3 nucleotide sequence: TGTGCCAGCAGCCGCGATTTCGTCCCCCTCCACTTT. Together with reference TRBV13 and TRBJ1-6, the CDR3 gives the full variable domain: AAGVIQSPRHLIKEKRETATLKCYPIPRHDTVYWYQQGPGQDPQFLISFYEKMQSDKGSIPDRFSAQQFSDYHSELNMSSLELGDSALYFCASSRDFVPLHFGNGTRLTVT.

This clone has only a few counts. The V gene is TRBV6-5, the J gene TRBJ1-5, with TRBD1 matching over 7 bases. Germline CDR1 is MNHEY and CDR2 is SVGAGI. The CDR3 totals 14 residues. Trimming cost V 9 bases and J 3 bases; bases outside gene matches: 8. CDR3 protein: CASRQGGTNQPQHF. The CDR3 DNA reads TGTGCCAGTCGTCAGGGGGGGACCAATCAGCCCCAGCATTTT.

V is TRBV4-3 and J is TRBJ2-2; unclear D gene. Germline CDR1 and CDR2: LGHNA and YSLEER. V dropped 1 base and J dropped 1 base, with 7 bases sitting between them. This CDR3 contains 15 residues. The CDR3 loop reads CASSQVVQNTGELFF. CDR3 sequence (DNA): TGCGCCAGCAGCCAAGTGGTTCAGAACACCGGGGAGCTGTTTTTT.

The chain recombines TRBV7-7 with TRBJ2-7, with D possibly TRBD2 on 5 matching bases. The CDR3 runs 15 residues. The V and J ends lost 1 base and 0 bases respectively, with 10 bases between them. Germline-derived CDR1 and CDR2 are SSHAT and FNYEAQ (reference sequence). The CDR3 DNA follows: TGTGCCAGCAGCTTAGGGGCGGGTGCCTCCTACGAGCAGTACTTC. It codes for CASSLGAGASYEQYF.

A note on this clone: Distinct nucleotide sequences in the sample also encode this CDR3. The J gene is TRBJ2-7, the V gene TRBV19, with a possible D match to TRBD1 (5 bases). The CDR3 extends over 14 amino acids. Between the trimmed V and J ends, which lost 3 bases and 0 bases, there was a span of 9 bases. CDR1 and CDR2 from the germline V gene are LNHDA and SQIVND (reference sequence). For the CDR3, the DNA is TGTGCCAGTAGTATCACAGGCGGCTCCTACGAGCAGTACTTC. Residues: CASSITGGSYEQYF.